The 21 T cell receptor beta chains below come from one sample, sequenced in a study of T cell responses to AZD1222 COVID-19 vaccine. This table comes from immunoSEQ multiplex PCR, and its TCRdb copy is limited to in-frame clones, with some not included. The repertoire holds 200,000 to 250,000 clones, around 93% seen once, with approximately 1% in the top ten. The sequenced sample was peripheral blood, obtained on day 0 of MenACWY control vaccination. Receptor source: an adult in good health.

In DNA, the CDR3 is TGTGCCAGCAGCTTAGCTAGATCGAGCTCCTATAATTCACCCCTCCACTTT. It translates to CASSLARSSSYNSPLHF. V usage is TRBV5-6 and J usage is TRBJ1-6; D call uncertain. Germline V lookup: CDR1 SGHDT, CDR2 YYEEEE. The CDR3 has 17 residues. V shed 2 bases and J shed 0 bases, with 12 bases lying between them.

This clone has more than one count but fewer than ten. The chain is built from TRBV2 and TRBJ2-7, with 7 bases matching TRBD1. Germline CDR1 and CDR2: SNHLY and FYNNEI. There are 15 residues in the CDR3. V trimming: 4 bases; J trimming: 5 bases; junction bases outside the gene matches: 11. The CDR3 region has the DNA TGTGCCAGCAGTGTGGCCCCAGGGGGTGAAAACGAGCAGTACTTC. Translation: CASSVAPGGENEQYF.

The chain uses TRBV6-5 and TRBJ2-2, with D hard to call. Trimming shortened V by 4 bases and J by 3 bases, and 12 bases separated the two germline ends. Germline loops: CDR1 MNHEY, CDR2 SVGAGI. This CDR3 contains 15 residues. Written as DNA, the CDR3 is TGTGCCAGCAGTTGGGTCGGCCCCGACACCGGGGAGCTGTTTTTT. Amino acids: CASSWVGPDTGELFF.

V gene TRBV30 combines with J gene TRBJ2-5; TRBD2 matches 9 bases. This CDR3 has 14 amino acids. V lost 0 bases and J lost 4; bases outside the gene matches: 3. The germline CDR1 and CDR2 sequences are GTSNPN and SVGIG (reference sequence). Here the CDR3 DNA reads TGTGCCTGGAGTGTACTGGGACTAGCAGAGACCCAGTACTTC. Its translation: CAWSVLGLAETQYF.

The sample holds one count of this clone. The J gene is TRBJ1-1, the V gene TRBV2, with D perhaps TRBD1 (5 bases). Looked up from germline, CDR1 is SNHLY and CDR2 is FYNNEI. The CDR3 covers 14 residues. V lost 5 bases and J lost 1, with 11 bases in between. The CDR3 protein is CASSLGPGNTEAFF. The CDR3 nucleotides are TGTGCCAGCAGTCTGGGACCCGGGAACACTGAAGCTTTCTTT.

The V call is TRBV6-6, the J call TRBJ2-5; possibly TRBD1 for D (5 bases). The germline V gene has CDR1 MNHNY and CDR2 SVGAGI (reference sequence). V was trimmed by 4 bases and J by 1 base, leaving 13 bases between them. The CDR3 totals 15 residues. CDR3 in DNA: TGTGCCAGCAGTTCTCGACAGACGGGCCAAGAGACCCAGTACTTC. Translating gives CASSSRQTGQETQYF.

The chain employs TRBV6-5 and TRBJ2-1, with TRBD2 as a possible D gene (7 bases). CDR1 and CDR2 (germline): MNHEY, SVGAGI. The CDR3 has 13 residues. With 4 bases removed from V and 8 bases from J, the gap between germline ends came to 12 bases. CDR3 coding DNA: TGTGCCAGCAGTTGGGGGGGCACGGATGAGCAGTTCTTC. This gives the protein CASSWGGTDEQFF.

Points on this clone: Different DNA sequences within this sample yield the same CDR3. The rearrangement joins TRBV5-1 to TRBJ1-4; D is ambiguous. V was clipped by 0 bases and J by 0 bases, with 6 bases between them. This CDR3 contains 15 residues. From germline, CDR1 is SGHRS and CDR2 YFSETQ. The CDR3 bases are TGCGCCAGCAGCTTGGGGTCAGCAACTAATGAAAAACTGTTTTTT. This translates into CASSLGSATNEKLFF.

J is TRBJ2-5 and V is TRBV28; no definite D call. The CDR3 runs to 12 residues. The V gene lost 9 bases and the J gene lost 7 bases, with 15 bases spanning the gap. Germline V gives CDR1 MDHEN, CDR2 SYDVKM. CDR3 nucleotides: TGTGCCAGTTTGTCCCCGCCCGGGACCCAGTACTTC. Translating it yields CASLSPPGTQYF.

The CDR3 DNA follows: TGTGCCAGCATGGTGGCGGGCCGGGCTTTCTTT. It yields the protein CASMVAGRAFF. The rearrangement joins TRBV2 to TRBJ1-1; D gene uncertain. Trimming pared 7 bases from V and 11 bases from J, leaving 14 bases between. CDR1 and CDR2 from the germline V gene are SNHLY and FYNNEI. The CDR3 sequence is 11 residues long.

This clone was counted between two and nine times. J is TRBJ1-3 and V is TRBV28; tentatively, D is TRBD1 (6 bases). V was trimmed by 1 base and J by 0 bases, leaving 7 bases between them. The CDR3 is 15 amino acids. CDR1 and CDR2 from the germline V gene are MDHEN and SYDVKM. CDR3 nucleotide sequence: TGTGCCAGCAGTTTATCAGGGGCCTCTGGAAACACCATATATTTT. Translating it yields CASSLSGASGNTIYF.

This rearrangement joins TRBV3-1 (or the pseudogene TRBV3-2) to TRBJ2-1, with D maybe TRBD1 (6 bases). Germline assignment: CDR1 LGHDT and CDR2 YNNKEL (reference sequence). The CDR3 runs to 15 residues. Deletions cut 5 bases from V and 3 bases from J, with 14 bases between. CDR3 nucleotides: TGTGCCAGCAGCACCATCGACAGGAACTACAATGAGCAGTTCTTC. Translating gives CASSTIDRNYNEQFF.

The count of this clone is one. Written as DNA, the CDR3 is TGTGCCAGCAGCCTGGGACAGCCCTTTGAAGCTTTCTTT. Its protein product is CASSLGQPFEAFF. The chain carries TRBV6-5 and TRBJ1-1, with TRBD1 identical over 7 bases. Trimming at V came to 6 bases and at J to 7 bases, leaving 8 bases not matched to a gene. The CDR3 sequence is 13 residues long. Looked up from germline, CDR1 is MNHEY and CDR2 is SVGAGI.

The genes are TRBV7-9 and TRBJ1-1, with D unresolved. CDR1 is SEHNR and CDR2 is FQNEAQ in the germline V gene (reference sequence). The germline V and J ends were trimmed by 1 base and 2 bases, with 8 bases remaining between them. CDR3 length: 14 residues. The CDR3 DNA reads TGTGCCAGCAGCTTAGAGGCGCTCAACACTGAAGCTTTCTTT. It encodes CASSLEALNTEAFF.

The chain joins TRBV3-1 (or the pseudogene TRBV3-2) to TRBJ1-1; D uncertain. V dropped 6 bases and J dropped 1 base, with 9 bases sitting between them. Germline V gene lookup returns CDR1 LGHDT and CDR2 YNNKEL (reference sequence). This CDR3 spans 13 amino acids. The CDR3 nucleotides read TGTGCCAGCAGAACTGCAGCGAACACTGAAGCTTTCTTT. This sequence encodes CASRTAANTEAFF.

This rearrangement joins TRBV5-1 to TRBJ1-2; possible D gene TRBD1, 6 bases. The CDR3 spans 13 residues. Trimming left V 4 bases short and J 5 bases short, with 12 bases between. Germline assignment: CDR1 SGHRS and CDR2 YFSETQ. In DNA form, the CDR3 reads TGCGCCAGCAGCGCGGACAGCATGTATGGCTACACCTTC. This translates into CASSADSMYGYTF.

The chain joins TRBV18 to TRBJ1-1; D might be TRBD1 (5 bases). The CDR3 is 16 amino acids. The germline V and J ends were trimmed by 2 bases and 1 base, with 14 bases remaining between them. The V gene's germline CDR1 is KGHSH and CDR2 LQKENI. The CDR3 nucleotides read TGTGCCAGCTCACCAGGATTAAGGCAGGGGAACACTGAAGCTTTCTTT. As protein: CASSPGLRQGNTEAFF.

This sequence joins TRBV27 and TRBJ1-2; perhaps TRBD1 as D (6 bases). The germline V and J ends were trimmed by 0 bases and 8 bases, with 10 bases remaining between them. Germline V CDR1 and CDR2: MNHEY, SMNVEV (reference sequence). The CDR3 consists of 13 residues. The DNA of the CDR3 is TGTGCCAGCAGTTTATCCGGGGGCGGAGGCTACACCTTC. Protein sequence: CASSLSGGGGYTF.

The chain is built from TRBV6-2 or TRBV6-3 and TRBJ1-1, with 11 positions matching TRBD1. Germline V gene lookup returns CDR1 MNHEY and CDR2 SVGEGT. The CDR3 totals 15 residues. Unmatched junction bases numbered 5, after V lost 3 bases and J lost 5 bases. Here the CDR3 reads CASSYWDRGRTEAFF. As DNA, the CDR3 is TGTGCCAGCAGTTATTGGGACAGGGGGAGGACTGAAGCTTTCTTT.

The V gene is TRBV6-5, the J gene TRBJ1-5, with TRBD1 matching over 8 bases. Germline V gives CDR1 MNHEY, CDR2 SVGAGI. CDR3 length equals 15 residues. V was pared by 5 bases and J by 3 bases, with 6 bases of the junction left unmatched. This CDR3 reads CASSLSGGHNQPQHF. As DNA, the CDR3 is TGTGCCAGCAGTCTCTCAGGGGGCCACAATCAGCCCCAGCATTTT.

This sequence joins TRBV6-2 or TRBV6-3 and TRBJ1-1; no clear D gene. V was clipped by 4 bases and J by 4 bases, with 4 bases between them. Per the germline V gene, CDR1 is MNHEY and CDR2 is SVGEGT. The CDR3 contains 11 residues. Here the CDR3 DNA reads TGTGCCAGCAGTTTGGGCACTGAAGCTTTCTTT. Protein sequence: CASSLGTEAFF.